Below, 9 T cell receptor beta chains from the same sample are listed, as sequenced in a study of blood T cells in healthy people across ages. PCR was performed a second time for about 6 to 11 cycles using a sample-barcoded 5' primer and a J-beta primer mix. TCRdb itself ran the 5' RACE reads through MiXCR, one entry per CDR3 protein. The sample consists of about 1.8 million distinct CDR3 sequences, roughly 52% of them appearing once. The sequenced sample was blood. These receptor sequences come from a woman aged 35 to 49 in good health.

The chain links TRBV5-5 to TRBJ2-1; 9 nucleotides agree with TRBD1. V gave up 4 bases and J gave up 11 bases; unmatched junction bases: 7. The CDR3 has 13 residues. Per germline, CDR1 SGHKS and CDR2 YYEKEE (reference sequence). CDR3 sequence reads: CASSPRQGGKQFF. The CDR3 DNA sequence: TGTGCCAGCAGCCCTCGACAGGGGGGAAAGCAGTTCTTC.

The chain is built from TRBV29-1 and TRBJ2-6; 7 nucleotides agree with TRBD1. The V gene's germline CDR1 is SQVTM and CDR2 ANQGSEA. Unmatched junction bases numbered 10, after V lost 5 bases and J lost 3 bases. The CDR3 has 16 amino acids. This CDR3 reads CSVRGGLGSGANVLTF. The CDR3 nucleotides are TGCAGCGTTAGAGGGGGCCTCGGAAGTGGGGCCAACGTCCTGACTTTC.

This clonotype was detected ten times or more. V and J are TRBV7-8 and TRBJ2-7; TRBD1 matches at 10 bases. Germline CDR1 SGHVS, CDR2 FQNEAQ. This CDR3 spans 14 amino acids. Unmatched junction bases numbered 5, after V lost 5 bases and J lost 4 bases. The CDR3 loop is CASSLVDRGYEQYF. The CDR3 nucleotides are TGTGCCAGCAGCCTAGTGGACAGGGGGTACGAGCAGTACTTC.

This clonotype appeared a few times. This chain connects TRBV7-2 to TRBJ2-1; D tentatively fits TRBD1 or TRBD2 (5 bases each). The CDR3 is 15 residues long. Germline V gene sequence: CDR1 SGHTA, CDR2 FQGNSA. The V and J ends lost 5 bases and 4 bases respectively, with 15 bases between them. CDR3: CASSTPGALYNEQFF. CDR3 coding DNA: TGTGCCAGCAGCACGCCCGGGGCCTTGTACAATGAGCAGTTCTTC.

This clonotype has more than one count but fewer than ten. The junction shows a germline mismatch at one end, possibly a read error. The chain joins TRBV7-7 to TRBJ2-7; 9 nucleotides agree with TRBD1. The DNA end is more similar to TRBJ2-5, so the J call may be wrong. CDR3 length: 16 residues. The V gene's germline CDR1 is SSHAT and CDR2 FNYEAQ (reference sequence). CDR3 amino acids: CASSHGAGTGKETQYF. DNA for the CDR3: TGTGCTAGCAGCCATGGAGCCGGGACAGGGAAAGAGACCCAGTACTTC.

The genes are TRBV10-1 and TRBJ2-3, with no clear D. V was shortened by 4 bases and J by 3 bases, with 11 bases between the two germline ends. The CDR3 consists of 14 residues. The V gene's germline CDR1 is WNHNN and CDR2 SYGVQD (reference sequence). The chain's CDR3 is CASSGYTPTDTQYF. As DNA, the CDR3 is TGCGCCAGCAGTGGGTATACCCCAACAGATACGCAGTATTTT.

This chain joins TRBV3-1 and TRBJ2-1; D is uncertain. The ends were cut back, 4 bases at V and 8 bases at J, with 18 bases in the middle. The germline V gene encodes CDR1 LGHDT and CDR2 YNNKEL (reference sequence). The CDR3 has 15 residues. This CDR3 is CASSPDPMRGDEQFF. The CDR3 DNA reads as TGTGCCAGCAGCCCGGACCCCATGAGAGGCGATGAGCAGTTCTTC.

There are a few counts of this clonotype. This rearrangement joins TRBV4-3 to TRBJ1-5; D ambiguous. The CDR3 is made up of 13 amino acids. Trimming removed 2 bases at V and 4 bases at J, with 6 bases between. The germline CDR1 and CDR2 sequences are LGHNA and YSLEER. Here the CDR3 DNA reads TGCGCCAGCAGCCAACGGCTGAATCAGCCCCAGCATTTT. It is translated as CASSQRLNQPQHF.

This rearrangement joins TRBV20-1 to TRBJ2-5; D is ambiguous. The V end was cut by 2 bases, the J end by 0 bases, with 13 bases between. From germline, CDR1 is DFQATT and CDR2 SNEGSKA (reference sequence). The CDR3 consists of 15 residues. The CDR3 loop reads CSARTPHGHQETQYF. The CDR3 bases are TGCAGTGCTAGAACCCCCCACGGGCACCAAGAGACCCAGTACTTC.